This T cell receptor (beta chain) was retrieved from a study of cytomegalovirus exposure and HLA in healthy donors. Study findings and constraints: The authors later linked a missense DCLRE1C variant to TCR beta V- and J-gene trimming. HLA-A and HLA-B allele assignments for most subjects were reportedly predicted accurately using TCR beta sequences. A later analysis linked 15,000 to 20,000 TCR beta sequences to HLA alleles at 0.05 false discovery rate. High specificity and sensitivity for cytomegalovirus status were reported for the classifier.

There are 16 residues in the CDR3. Germline V gene data show CDR1 as SGHRS and CDR2 as YFSETQ. The J segment lost 8 bases and the V segment lost 8 bases, leaving 15 bases of the junction unmatched. Both 60 Vbeta primers and 13 Jbeta primers went into the PCR. Only in-frame clones appear in the TCRdb table, and some are missing; sequencing was by immunoSEQ multiplex PCR. The repertoire includes about 89,000 clones, about two thirds of them detected once, and around 2% sits in the top ten. A word on this clone: The antigen is undetermined.

This receptor was obtained from a human donor in good health. The gene calls are TRBV5-1 and TRBJ1-4, with 10 bases identical to TRBD1. Sequencing was performed on PBMCs. This CDR3 reads CASGTGEGSPGEKLFF. DNA of the CDR3: TGCGCCAGTGGGACAGGGGAAGGGTCCCCAGGGGAAAAACTGTTTTTT.